Detailed here is one TCR beta chain. Using its own MiXCR run on the RT-PCR reads, TCRdb lists one record per CDR3 protein. The table lists fewer than 800,000 distinct CDR3 sequences, approximately 15% of them singletons. Germline CDR1 reads LGHDT; CDR2 reads YNNKEL (reference sequence). This CDR3 region has 16 residues. With V trimmed by 3 bases and J by 4 bases, 10 bases remained unmatched. This chain joins TRBV3-1 and TRBJ1-2, with TRBD1 identical over 8 bases. The TCR originated in a female donor in good health, serving as a healthy control. Sequenced: memory CD4+ T cells from blood. In DNA, the CDR3 is TGTGCCAGCAGCCAGGTATCCGGACAGGGCGGCTATGGCTACACCTTC. Its protein product is CASSQVSGQGGYGYTF.